These 29 T cell receptor beta chains were all obtained from the same sample, sequenced in a study of blood T cell repertoires in COVID-19. Profiling relied on immunoSEQ multiplex PCR, and the TCRdb table lists in-frame clones only, not all of them. The sample yields more than 150,000 clones, nearly 80% seen once. The specimen was PBMCs or T cells enriched from blood (not recorded which). Receptors were obtained from a man in his 60s who had been exposed to COVID-19.

The J gene is TRBJ2-1, the V gene TRBV2; TRBD2 matches at 13 bases. Trimming at V came to 6 bases and at J to 7 bases, leaving 9 bases not matched to a gene. The CDR3 has 16 amino acids. In germline, CDR1 is SNHLY, CDR2 FYNNEI. The CDR3 DNA sequence: TGTGCCAGCAGATCGATAAGGACTAGCGGGAGAAATGAGCAGTTCTTC. It codes for CASRSIRTSGRNEQFF.

This clone was seen only a few times. This chain connects TRBV6-5 to TRBJ1-1; 7 positions match TRBD1. CDR1 and CDR2 (germline): MNHEY, SVGAGI. The V and J ends lost 6 bases and 0 bases, in that order; junction bases with no gene match: 4. The CDR3 totals 14 residues. The DNA of the CDR3 is TGTGCCAGCAGGACAGGGAGAGTGAACACTGAAGCTTTCTTT. Translation: CASRTGRVNTEAFF.

This chain links TRBV5-5 with TRBJ1-1; D ambiguous. The germline V gene has CDR1 SGHKS and CDR2 YYEKEE (reference sequence). The V and J ends lost 4 bases and 1 base respectively, with 14 bases between them. The CDR3 sequence is 15 residues long. The CDR3 sequence is CASSLAGVWNTEAFF. Here the CDR3 DNA reads TGTGCCAGCAGCCTCGCGGGAGTTTGGAACACTGAAGCTTTCTTT.

This clone was seen a handful of times. This rearrangement joins TRBV29-1 to TRBJ1-2; D is ambiguous. In germline, CDR1 is SQVTM, CDR2 ANQGSEA. This CDR3 comprises 11 residues. The V end lost 7 bases, the J end lost 6 bases, and 12 bases lay between the germline ends. CDR3 nucleotides: TGCAGCGCAGAGGGCGGAGATGGCTACACCTTC. The encoded protein is CSAEGGDGYTF.

The rearrangement uses TRBV7-9 and TRBJ2-3, with D possibly TRBD1 on 6 matching bases. Germline V lookup: CDR1 SEHNR, CDR2 FQNEAQ (reference sequence). Trimming cost V 3 bases and J 0 bases, with 13 bases left between them. The CDR3 runs 16 residues. The DNA of the CDR3 is TGTGCCAGCAGCTTTACGACAGGTCCCAGCACAGATACGCAGTATTTT. This sequence encodes CASSFTTGPSTDTQYF. Full variable domain (rest looked up from reference TRBV7-9 and TRBJ2-3): DTGVSQNPRHKITKRGQNVTFRCDPISEHNRLYWYRQTLGQGPEFLTYFQNEAQLEKSRLLSDRFSAERPKGSFSTLEIQRTEQGDSAMYLCASSFTTGPSTDTQYFGPGTRLTVL.

The V call is TRBV27, the J call TRBJ2-1; 11 bases agree with TRBD1. The V gene's germline CDR1 is MNHEY and CDR2 SMNVEV (reference sequence). Trimming at V came to 6 bases and at J to 9 bases, leaving 10 bases not matched to a gene. CDR3 length: 15 residues. CDR3 protein: CASSPGQGAYSEQFF. The CDR3 DNA reads as TGTGCCAGCAGCCCTGGACAGGGGGCCTATAGTGAGCAGTTCTTC.

The V call is TRBV11-3, the J call TRBJ2-1; 7 nucleotides agree with TRBD1. CDR1 and CDR2 from the germline V gene are SGHNT and YENEEA. V shed 1 base and J 2 bases; nucleotides not matched to a gene: 2. This CDR3 is built from 15 residues. CDR3 protein: CASSLVGGPYNEQFF. The CDR3, as DNA: TGTGCCAGCAGCTTAGTAGGGGGCCCCTACAATGAGCAGTTCTTC.

The chain has TRBV27 and TRBJ1-2, with 9 nucleotides matching TRBD1. CDR3 length equals 14 residues. Per the germline V gene, CDR1 is MNHEY and CDR2 is SMNVEV (reference sequence). V trimming: 6 bases; J trimming: 7 bases; junction bases outside the gene matches: 9. CDR3 in amino acids: CASRPGQGLSGYTF. The CDR3 DNA reads as TGTGCCAGCAGGCCAGGACAGGGGTTAAGTGGCTACACCTTC.

The CDR3 nucleotides read TGTGCCAGCAGCTCCGCGGCAGGGGTGAACACTGAAGCTTTCTTT. Protein: CASSSAAGVNTEAFF. This chain links TRBV7-3 with TRBJ1-1; D may be TRBD1 (6 bases). Trimming removed 4 bases at V and 0 bases at J, with 12 bases between. This CDR3 is built from 15 residues. CDR1 SGHTA and CDR2 FQGTGA come from the germline V gene.

The chain uses TRBV30 and TRBJ2-7, with 15 bases lining up with TRBD2. Germline V gene data show CDR1 as GTSNPN and CDR2 as SVGIG (reference sequence). This CDR3 is 17 amino acids long. The ends lost 3 bases at V and 4 bases at J; junction bases unmatched: 10. Here the CDR3 reads CAWRAGTSGRYLYEQYF. The CDR3 bases are TGTGCCTGGAGGGCCGGGACTAGCGGGAGGTATCTATACGAGCAGTACTTC.

This chain connects TRBV19 to TRBJ2-7, with 9 bases identical to TRBD2. Germline assignment: CDR1 LNHDA and CDR2 SQIVND (reference sequence). V gave up 6 bases and J gave up 6 bases; unmatched junction bases: 9. This CDR3 contains 14 residues. The chain's CDR3 is CASSTSGRKGEQYF. The CDR3 DNA follows: TGTGCCAGTAGCACTAGCGGGCGTAAGGGCGAGCAGTACTTC. Filled out from reference TRBV19 and TRBJ2-7, the complete variable domain reads DGGITQSPKYLFRKEGQNVTLSCEQNLNHDAMYWYRQDPGQGLRLIYYSQIVNDFQKGDIAEGYSVSREKKESFPLTVTSAQKNPTAFYLCASSTSGRKGEQYFGPGTRLTVT.

This rearrangement joins TRBV10-3 to TRBJ1-2; 9 bases map to TRBD1. Germline-derived CDR1 and CDR2 are ENHRY and SYGVKD. The CDR3 consists of 14 residues. Losses at the gene ends were 6 bases for V and 0 bases for J; bases not matched to a gene: 2. The CDR3 DNA reads TGTGCCATCAGGTGGGACAGGGCTAACTATGGCTACACCTTC. It yields the protein CAIRWDRANYGYTF.

The V call is TRBV6-5, the J call TRBJ1-4; D might be TRBD1 (5 bases). The CDR3 has 13 amino acids. Germline V lookup: CDR1 MNHEY, CDR2 SVGAGI. The V end was cut by 5 bases, the J end by 6 bases, with 10 bases between. The CDR3: CASSPQGYEKLFF. Here the CDR3 DNA reads TGTGCCAGCAGTCCCCAGGGTTATGAAAAACTGTTTTTT.

The J gene is TRBJ1-2, the V gene TRBV28, with D tentatively TRBD1 (5 bases). The CDR3 sequence is 16 residues long. Trimming took off 7 bases at V and 3 bases at J, with 21 bases between the two ends. Per germline, CDR1 MDHEN and CDR2 SYDVKM. The CDR3 coding sequence is TGTGCCAGCAATTCAGGCCTCTTCAGGGTTGACTATGGCTACACCTTC. Its translation: CASNSGLFRVDYGYTF.

The chain links TRBV7-9 to TRBJ1-2, with TRBD1 identical over 8 bases. CDR1 and CDR2 from the germline V gene are SEHNR and FQNEAQ (reference sequence). The V and J ends lost 8 bases and 4 bases, in that order; junction bases with no gene match: 9. This CDR3 is 14 amino acids long. The CDR3 here is CASQDRQGAYGYTF. For the CDR3, the DNA is TGTGCCAGCCAAGATCGGCAGGGGGCCTATGGCTACACCTTC.

This clone was seen a few times. V usage is TRBV28 and J usage is TRBJ1-5; no definite D call. The CDR3 loop spans 14 amino acids. CDR1 is MDHEN and CDR2 is SYDVKM in the germline V gene. Between the trimmed V and J ends, which lost 4 bases and 1 base, there was a span of 8 bases. The CDR3 region is CASSYPGSNQPQHF. CDR3 nucleotide sequence: TGTGCCAGCAGTTACCCCGGGAGCAATCAGCCCCAGCATTTT.

This clone was detected once. This chain joins TRBV6-1 and TRBJ2-7, with D possibly being TRBD1 (5 bases). Deletions cut 2 bases from V and 3 bases from J, with 17 bases between. Germline loops: CDR1 MNHNS, CDR2 SASEGT. The CDR3 contains 16 residues. The CDR3 loop reads CASSEQGEVTVYEQYF. The CDR3 DNA is TGTGCCAGCAGTGAACAGGGTGAGGTGACGGTCTACGAGCAGTACTTC.

This clone showed up just once. The chain employs TRBV19 and TRBJ2-7, with a weak D call TRBD1 (6 bases). Between the trimmed V and J ends, which lost 2 bases and 6 bases, there was a span of 14 bases. Germline V gene lookup returns CDR1 LNHDA and CDR2 SQIVND (reference sequence). This CDR3 comprises 14 residues. Here the CDR3 DNA reads TGTGCCAGTAGTATAAGTCAGGGGTTAGGCGAGCAGTACTTC. As protein: CASSISQGLGEQYF.

The count of this clone is one. Other DNA sequences from this sample encode an identical CDR3 as well. J is TRBJ2-7 and V is TRBV9, with TRBD1 as a possible D gene (7 bases). V was pared by 0 bases and J by 2 bases, with 12 bases between. The CDR3 sequence is 15 residues long. CDR1 is SGDLS, CDR2 YYNGEE, per germline. CDR3: CASSVGSGGTYEQYF. CDR3 DNA: TGTGCCAGCAGCGTAGGTTCAGGGGGGACCTACGAGCAGTACTTC.

The genes are TRBV4-3 and TRBJ2-3, with 8 nucleotides matching TRBD2. The CDR3 has 19 residues. Trimming took 1 base from V and 3 from J; bases not matched to a gene: 15. Germline CDR1 LGHNA, CDR2 YSLEER. CDR3 loop: CASSQVFGASGSTTDTQYF. CDR3 bases: TGCGCCAGCAGCCAAGTTTTTGGGGCTAGCGGGTCTACTACAGATACGCAGTATTTT.

The chain couples TRBV6-5 to TRBJ2-7, with D tentatively TRBD1 (6 bases). CDR3 size: 15 residues. V was cut by 0 bases and J by 5 bases, with 14 bases left in between. Germline assignment: CDR1 MNHEY and CDR2 SVGAGI. For the CDR3, the DNA is TGTGCCAGCAGTTACTCGCGCCAGGGGCGGAACGAGCAGTACTTC. It specifies CASSYSRQGRNEQYF.

V gene TRBV19 combines with J gene TRBJ2-7; 8 nucleotides match TRBD2. Looked up from germline, CDR1 is LNHDA and CDR2 is SQIVND (reference sequence). The CDR3 sequence is 13 residues long. J gave up 5 bases and V 7 bases, and 7 bases lay outside the gene matches. This chain's CDR3 is CASNQAGAHEQYF. As DNA, the CDR3 is TGTGCCAGTAACCAAGCGGGAGCCCACGAGCAGTACTTC.

CDR3: CASSGRDSRAPGGANVLTF. The CDR3 DNA is TGTGCCAGCAGCGGACGGGACTCGCGGGCTCCCGGTGGGGCCAACGTCCTGACTTTC. The chain combines TRBV7-9 with TRBJ2-6; the D gene is possibly TRBD2 (6 bases). Between the trimmed V and J ends, which lost 5 bases and 3 bases, there was a span of 23 bases. The germline CDR1 and CDR2 sequences are SEHNR and FQNEAQ (reference sequence). The CDR3 loop spans 19 amino acids.

This chain links TRBV20-1 with TRBJ2-1, with D unclear. Looked up from germline, CDR1 is DFQATT and CDR2 is SNEGSKA (reference sequence). Trimming took 5 bases from V and 10 from J, leaving 9 bases between them. CDR3 length equals 10 residues. The CDR3 spells CSAFFVEQFF. The CDR3 coding sequence is TGCAGTGCTTTTTTCGTCGAGCAGTTCTTC.

V and J are TRBV3-1 (or the pseudogene TRBV3-2) and TRBJ1-2; tentatively, D is TRBD1 (5 bases). V gave up 4 bases and J gave up 4 bases, with 13 bases separating them. Germline CDR1 LGHDT, CDR2 YNNKEL (reference sequence). This CDR3 is built from 14 residues. CDR3 DNA: TGTGCCAGCAGCCCCCAGGGTTTGAGCTATGGCTACACCTTC. Translating gives CASSPQGLSYGYTF.

The chain recombines TRBV24-1 with TRBJ2-2, with D possibly being TRBD1 (6 bases). This CDR3 comprises 15 residues. The ends were cut back, 6 bases at V and 0 bases at J, with 10 bases in the middle. Germline CDR1 reads KGHDR; CDR2 reads SFDVKD. The CDR3, as DNA: TGTGCCACCAGTCCGGACAGCTCGAACACCGGGGAGCTGTTTTTT. This sequence encodes CATSPDSSNTGELFF.

The V and J genes are TRBV3-1 (or the pseudogene TRBV3-2) and TRBJ1-6; D perhaps matches TRBD1 (5 bases). CDR1 and CDR2 (germline): LGHDT, YNNKEL (reference sequence). The V and J ends lost 0 bases and 1 base respectively, with 13 bases between them. CDR3 size: 18 residues. The chain's CDR3 is CASSQDPWQGSYNSPLHF. The CDR3, as DNA: TGTGCCAGCAGCCAAGATCCATGGCAGGGATCCTATAATTCACCCCTCCACTTT.

J is TRBJ1-1 and V is TRBV5-1; 12 bases align to TRBD1. Per the germline V gene, CDR1 is SGHRS and CDR2 is YFSETQ. CDR3 length equals 16 residues. V shed 4 bases and J 1 base; nucleotides not matched to a gene: 5. CDR3 amino acids: CASSSGTGGANTEAFF. Here the CDR3 DNA reads TGCGCCAGCAGCAGTGGGACAGGGGGCGCGAACACTGAAGCTTTCTTT.

This chain joins TRBV16 and TRBJ2-1; 7 nucleotides match TRBD2. Germline CDR1 reads KGHSY; CDR2 reads FQNENV. The CDR3 runs to 15 residues. J was trimmed by 6 bases and V by 2 bases; bases with no gene match: 7. CDR3 DNA sequence: TGTGCCAGCAGCCAAGGCGGGGGAGGGACCAATGAGCAGTTCTTC. Translating gives CASSQGGGGTNEQFF.